Sequencing of this T cell receptor beta chain was carried out in a study of blood T cell repertoires in COVID-19 (dated by TCRdb to between 2020 and 2021). Concerning the study at large: The collaborator samples originated in the United States, Italy and Spain and spanned the acute and convalescent phases of COVID-19. Subjects who had been exposed to COVID-19, were actively infected with it, or had recovered from it provided the deeply sampled blood TCRbeta repertoires that made up the dataset. The samples were drawn from two sources: the first 160 participants of the ongoing ImmuneRACE study, and 1,254 subjects contributed by 6 global collaborators. A de-identified subject ID, COVID-19 status, age in years and sex were almost always included in the sample metadata. The material from the prospective study consisted of cDNA or gDNA derived from T cells, B-cell-depleted T cells, or PBMCs. The repertoires were released in a freely available public database meant as a resource for research on the immune response to SARS-CoV-2. Where available, HLA class I and class II types were obtained from metadata supplied by the sample provider rather than from assay-based typing. What the study reported, not specific to this receptor: The quantity of clinical and demographic metadata differed by source and by participant and was supplied without curation.

Another Seattle source contributed samples from volunteer blood donors who had recovered from COVID-19. Whole blood was collected in K2EDTA tubes by collaborating institutions according to the institutions' own protocols. For TCRbeta analysis, collaborators shipped samples as frozen whole blood, isolated PBMCs, or DNA extracted from either of those sample types. TCRbeta CDR3 regions were amplified from genomic DNA using the immunoSEQ Assay, a bias-controlled multiplex PCR. For the original study's pipeline: The number of nucleated cells in each sample was estimated by amplification of reference gene primers within the assay. To quantify the absolute abundance of each unique TCRbeta CDR3 rearrangement, sequence reads were collapsed and filtered. For each sample, productive Simpson clonality was calculated as the square root of Simpson's diversity index across productive rearrangements. Sourced from immuneACCESS, this table was stored by TCRdb with only in-frame sequences that have V and J called. A share of the clones is absent; for the studies checked, an unresolved V gene accounts for under half, and the remainder has no known explanation. V, J and clone size are those of that table, while D and trimming were read from the DNA. The sample has roughly 300,000 clones on record, under 90% of them singletons. The ten largest clones take up roughly 9.4% of the sample.

Comments on this clone: No antigen is known for it. No qualities accompany the bases; no much larger clone lies one base away.

CDR1 LGHNA and CDR2 YNFKEQ were looked up in the germline V gene. The CDR3 has 16 amino acids, counting the end cysteine and phenylalanine. The kept DNA is CDR3 alone, 48 bases in frame from the first base. V drops 0 bases and J drops 1 base, leaving 13 bases in between. Here the chain combines TRBV4-2 and TRBJ2-7; the D gene is unclear. The sequencing input was peripheral blood. This receptor was obtained from a woman in her fifties or sixties who had recovered from COVID-19. The nucleotides are TGTGCCAGCAGCCAAGAGGGTTCCGGCGGATCCTACGAGCAGTACTTC. It codes for CASSQEGSGGSYEQYF.